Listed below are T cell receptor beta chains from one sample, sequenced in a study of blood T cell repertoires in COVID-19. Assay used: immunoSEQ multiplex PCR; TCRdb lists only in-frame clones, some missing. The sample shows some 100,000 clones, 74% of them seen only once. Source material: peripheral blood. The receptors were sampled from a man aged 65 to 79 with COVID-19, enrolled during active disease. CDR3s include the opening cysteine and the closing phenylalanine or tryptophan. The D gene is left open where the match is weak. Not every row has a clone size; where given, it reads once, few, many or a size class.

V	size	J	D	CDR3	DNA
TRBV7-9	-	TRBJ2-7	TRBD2	CASSTTLAVLSYEQYF	TGTGCCAGCAGCACTACCCTAGCGGTACTTTCCTACGAGCAGTACTTC
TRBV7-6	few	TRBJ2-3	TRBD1	CASSLGQGIGDTQYF	TGTGCCAGCAGCTTGGGACAGGGGATCGGAGATACGCAGTATTTT
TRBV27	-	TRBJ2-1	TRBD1	CASSLGTGVNEQFF	TGTGCCAGCAGTTTAGGGACAGGGGTCAATGAGCAGTTCTTC
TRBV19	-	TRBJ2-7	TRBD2	CASSPPGLAGRYEQYF	TGTGCCAGTAGTCCCCCTGGACTAGCGGGAAGGTACGAGCAGTACTTC
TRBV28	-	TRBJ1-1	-	CASSLGRGTFF	TGTGCCAGCAGTTTAGGGAGGGGAACTTTCTTT
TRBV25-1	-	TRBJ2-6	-	CASSRGSSGANVLTF	TGTGCCAGCAGTAGGGGATCTTCTGGGGCCAACGTCCTGACTTTC
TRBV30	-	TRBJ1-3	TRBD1	CAWSPSGGSGNTIYF	TGTGCCTGGAGCCCCTCAGGGGGTTCTGGAAACACCATATATTTT
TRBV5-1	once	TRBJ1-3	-	CASSRGGSDTIYF	TGCGCCAGCAGCCGAGGGGGTTCTGACACCATATATTTT
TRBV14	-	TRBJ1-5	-	CASSQDRQPQHF	TGTGCCAGCAGCCAAGACCGGCAGCCCCAGCATTTT
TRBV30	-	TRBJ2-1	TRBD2	CAWRVSGSLNNEQFF	TGTGCCTGGAGGGTAAGCGGGAGTCTCAACAATGAGCAGTTCTTC
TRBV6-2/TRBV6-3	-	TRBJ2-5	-	CASSYSTERQSETQYF	TGTGCCAGCAGTTACTCGACCGAGCGACAGTCCGAGACCCAGTACTTC
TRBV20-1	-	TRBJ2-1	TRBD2	CSASSVYRTSGKSSYNEQFF	TGCAGTGCTAGTTCGGTTTATAGGACTAGCGGGAAGAGCTCCTACAATGAGCAGTTCTTC
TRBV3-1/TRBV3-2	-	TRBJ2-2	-	CASSQAGVTGELFF	TGTGCCAGCAGCCAAGCAGGGGTTACCGGGGAGCTGTTTTTT
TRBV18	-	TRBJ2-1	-	CASSPSNEQFF	TGTGCCAGCTCACCTAGCAATGAGCAGTTCTTC
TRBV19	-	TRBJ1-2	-	CASSLTMTGPDYGYTF	TGTGCCAGTAGTTTAACCATGACAGGTCCAGACTATGGCTACACCTTC
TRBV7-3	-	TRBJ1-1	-	CASSPQGGDTEAFF	TGTGCCAGCAGCCCTCAGGGTGGGGACACTGAAGCTTTCTTT
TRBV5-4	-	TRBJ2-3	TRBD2	CASSPGLAGGVADTQYF	TGTGCCAGCAGCCCGGGACTAGCGGGAGGAGTTGCAGATACGCAGTATTTT
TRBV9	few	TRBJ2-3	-	CASSVGDSHTQYF	TGTGCCAGCAGCGTAGGAGATTCCCATACGCAGTATTTT
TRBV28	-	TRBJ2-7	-	CASSLRVAEQYF	TGTGCCAGCAGCCTCAGGGTTGCCGAGCAGTACTTC
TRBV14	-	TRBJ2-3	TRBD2	CASSQVFSGSRDTQYF	TGTGCCAGCAGCCAAGTGTTTAGCGGGAGTCGAGATACGCAGTATTTT
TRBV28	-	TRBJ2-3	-	CASSPAGGTDTQYF	TGTGCCAGCAGCCCAGCCGGAGGGACAGATACGCAGTATTTT
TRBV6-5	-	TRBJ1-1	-	CASSFGTQNTEAFF	TGTGCCAGCAGTTTCGGGACACAGAACACTGAAGCTTTCTTT
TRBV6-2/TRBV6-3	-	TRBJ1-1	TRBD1	CASSFLIPGQGLWHTEAFF	TGTGCCAGCAGTTTCTTAATCCCGGGACAGGGTTTATGGCATACTGAAGCTTTCTTT
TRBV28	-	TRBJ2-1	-	CASSPPPGVRNEQFF	TGTGCCAGCAGCCCACCCCCCGGGGTTCGGAATGAGCAGTTCTTC
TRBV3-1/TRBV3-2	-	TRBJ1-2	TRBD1	CATLRIDRGHGYTF	TGTGCCACCCTAAGAATAGACAGGGGCCATGGCTACACCTTC
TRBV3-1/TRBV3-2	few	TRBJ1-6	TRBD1	CASSLDRVVSPLHF	TGTGCCAGCAGCCTGGACAGGGTGGTTTCACCCCTCCACTTT
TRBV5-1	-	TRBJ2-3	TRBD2	CASSPTSGADGTDTQYF	TGCGCCAGCAGCCCGACTAGCGGGGCGGATGGCACAGATACGCAGTATTTT
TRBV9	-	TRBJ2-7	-	CASSVAPQSPHEQYF	TGTGCCAGCAGCGTAGCACCCCAAAGCCCCCACGAGCAGTACTTC
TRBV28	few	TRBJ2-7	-	CASSPLSREQYF	TGTGCCAGCAGTCCCCTTTCGAGGGAGCAGTACTTC
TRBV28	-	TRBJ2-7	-	CASGEVAYEQYF	TGTGCCTCGGGGGAGGTCGCCTACGAGCAGTACTTC
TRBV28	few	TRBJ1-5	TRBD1	CASSGTGGDQPQHF	TGTGCCAGCAGTGGGACAGGGGGCGATCAGCCCCAGCATTTT
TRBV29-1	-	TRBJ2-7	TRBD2	CSVETSGMLYEQYF	TGCAGCGTTGAGACTAGCGGGATGTTGTACGAGCAGTACTTC
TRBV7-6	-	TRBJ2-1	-	CASSASGSGNEQFF	TGTGCCAGCAGCGCGAGCGGGTCAGGGAATGAGCAGTTCTTC
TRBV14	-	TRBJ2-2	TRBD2	CASSQVLAGAGELFF	TGTGCCAGCAGCCAAGTTCTAGCGGGGGCCGGGGAGCTGTTTTTT
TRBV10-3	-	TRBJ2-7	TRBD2	CAISETSDHEQYF	TGTGCCATCAGTGAAACTAGCGACCACGAGCAGTACTTC
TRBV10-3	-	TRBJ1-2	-	CAISDLPGQPYGYTF	TGTGCCATCAGTGACCTACCGGGACAACCGTATGGCTACACCTTC
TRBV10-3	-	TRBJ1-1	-	CATLGVLDTEAFF	TGTGCCACCTTAGGGGTATTGGACACTGAAGCTTTCTTT
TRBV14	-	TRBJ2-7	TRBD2	CASSQDSASGTYEQYF	TGTGCCAGCAGCCAAGACTCGGCTAGCGGAACCTACGAGCAGTACTTC
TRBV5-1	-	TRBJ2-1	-	CASTRDSYNEQFF	TGCGCCAGCACGCGGGACTCCTACAATGAGCAGTTCTTC
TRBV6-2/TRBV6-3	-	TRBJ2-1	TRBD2	CASSFGLAGTLYNEQFF	TGTGCCAGCAGTTTCGGACTAGCGGGAACCCTTTACAATGAGCAGTTCTTC
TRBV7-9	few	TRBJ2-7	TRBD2	CASSFGLAGGYEQYF	TGTGCCAGCAGCTTTGGACTAGCGGGAGGCTACGAGCAGTACTTC
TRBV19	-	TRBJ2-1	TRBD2	CASSMGLAGGWNEQFF	TGTGCCAGTAGTATGGGACTAGCGGGAGGCTGGAATGAGCAGTTCTTC
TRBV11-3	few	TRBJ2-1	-	CASSLDLNEQFF	TGTGCCAGCAGCTTAGATCTAAATGAGCAGTTCTTC
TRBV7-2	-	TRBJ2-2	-	CASSPQRDTGELFF	TGTGCCAGCAGCCCCCAGCGGGACACCGGGGAGCTGTTTTTT